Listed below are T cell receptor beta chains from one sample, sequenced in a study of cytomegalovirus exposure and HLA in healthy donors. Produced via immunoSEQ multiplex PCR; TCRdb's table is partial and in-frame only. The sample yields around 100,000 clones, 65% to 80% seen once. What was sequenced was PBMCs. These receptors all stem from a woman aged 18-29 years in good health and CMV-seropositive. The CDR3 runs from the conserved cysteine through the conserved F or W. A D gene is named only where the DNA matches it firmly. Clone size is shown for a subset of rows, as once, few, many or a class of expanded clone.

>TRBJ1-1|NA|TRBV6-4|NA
CASSVDRSNTEAFF
TGTGCCAGCAGTGTGGACAGATCTAACACTGAAGCTTTCTTT
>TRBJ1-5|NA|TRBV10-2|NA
CASSGAAVKDVRNQPQHF
TGCGCCAGCAGTGGCGCGGCCGTTAAGGATGTGAGGAATCAGCCCCAGCATTTT
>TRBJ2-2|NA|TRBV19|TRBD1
CASSILPGQGSGELFF
TGTGCCAGTAGTATCCTGCCGGGACAGGGGTCCGGGGAGCTGTTTTTT
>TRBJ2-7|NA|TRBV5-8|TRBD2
CASSLSRLAGLHEQYF
TGTGCCAGCAGCTTGTCAAGACTAGCGGGACTCCACGAGCAGTACTTC
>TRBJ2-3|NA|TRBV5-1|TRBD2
CASSLLTSGSTDTQYF
TGCGCCAGCAGCTTGTTGACTAGCGGCAGCACAGATACGCAGTATTTT
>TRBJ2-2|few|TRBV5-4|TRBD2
CASSPGGGSTGELFF
TGTGCCAGCTCGCCCGGGGGGGGTAGCACCGGGGAGCTGTTTTTT
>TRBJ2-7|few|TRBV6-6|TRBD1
CASSRDRGYEQYF
TGTGCCAGCAGTCGGGACAGGGGCTACGAGCAGTACTTC
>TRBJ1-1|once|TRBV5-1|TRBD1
CASSLLAGGGDTEAFF
TGCGCCAGCAGCTTGTTGGCAGGGGGCGGGGACACTGAAGCTTTCTTT
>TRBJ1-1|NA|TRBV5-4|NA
CASSHPGWNTEAFF
TGTGCCAGCAGCCACCCCGGGTGGAACACTGAAGCTTTCTTT
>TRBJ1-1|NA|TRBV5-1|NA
CASSYRGNTEAFF
TGCGCCAGCAGCTATAGGGGCAACACTGAAGCTTTCTTT
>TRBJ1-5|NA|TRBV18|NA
CASSPVGREEPQHF
TGTGCCAGCTCACCAGTCGGCAGGGAGGAGCCCCAGCATTTT
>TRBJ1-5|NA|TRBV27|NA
CASSLSPVASGNQPQHF
TGTGCCAGCAGTTTATCCCCTGTTGCGTCGGGCAATCAGCCCCAGCATTTT
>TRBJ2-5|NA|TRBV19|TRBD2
CASSPASGSGGRTQYF
TGTGCCAGTAGTCCAGCCTCGGGGAGCGGGGGCCGGACCCAGTACTTC
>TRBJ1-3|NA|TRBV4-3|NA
CASSQELRGNTIYF
TGCGCCAGCAGCCAAGAGTTGAGAGGAAACACCATATATTTT
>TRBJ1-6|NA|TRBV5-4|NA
CASSLAGDSPLHF
TGTGCCAGCAGCTTGGCCGGGGATTCACCCCTCCACTTT
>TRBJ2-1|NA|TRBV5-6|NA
CASSFWTENEQFF
TGTGCCAGCAGCTTCTGGACAGAGAATGAGCAGTTCTTC
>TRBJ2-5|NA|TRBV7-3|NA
CASSSGGAEETQYF
TGTGCCAGCAGCAGTGGGGGGGCGGAAGAGACCCAGTACTTC
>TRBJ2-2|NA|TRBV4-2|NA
CASSQLTPRGMSFRELFF
TGTGCCAGCAGCCAACTAACCCCCAGGGGCATGTCCTTTAGGGAGCTGTTTTTT
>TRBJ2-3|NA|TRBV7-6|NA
CASSLVIGGTDTQYF
TGTGCCAGCAGCTTAGTAATAGGCGGGACAGATACGCAGTATTTT
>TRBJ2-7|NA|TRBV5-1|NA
CASSISRTSYEQYF
TGCGCCAGCAGCATAAGTCGGACTTCCTACGAGCAGTACTTC
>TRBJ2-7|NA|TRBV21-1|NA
CASSKMGQGAREQYF
TGTGCCAGCAGCAAAATGGGACAGGGGGCGCGTGAGCAGTACTTC
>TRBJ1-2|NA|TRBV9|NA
CASSSLETGLGDGYTF
TGTGCCAGCAGCTCTTTGGAAACAGGGTTAGGGGATGGCTACACCTTC
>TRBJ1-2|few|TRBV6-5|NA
CASSLMDGVGYTF
TGTGCCAGCAGTTTAATGGACGGGGTAGGCTACACCTTC
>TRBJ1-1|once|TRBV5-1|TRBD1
CASSPDRAHGNTEAFF
TGCGCCAGCAGCCCCGACAGGGCCCACGGGAACACTGAAGCTTTCTTT
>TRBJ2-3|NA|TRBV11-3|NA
CASSLGGTDTQYF
TGTGCCAGCAGCTTAGGAGGGACAGATACGCAGTATTTT
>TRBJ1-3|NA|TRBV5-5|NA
CASSLLQEAMAGNTIYF
TGTGCCAGCAGCTTGTTGCAGGAAGCCATGGCTGGAAACACCATATATTTT
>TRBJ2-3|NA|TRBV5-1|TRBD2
CASSHGLAGTDTQYF
TGCGCCAGCAGCCACGGACTAGCGGGTACAGATACGCAGTATTTT
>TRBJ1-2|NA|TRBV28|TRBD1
CASRGQGTYGYTF
TGTGCCAGCAGGGGACAGGGGACCTATGGCTACACCTTC
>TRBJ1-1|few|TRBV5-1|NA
CASSLAAGMNTEAFF
TGCGCCAGCAGCTTGGCGGCGGGGATGAACACTGAAGCTTTCTTT
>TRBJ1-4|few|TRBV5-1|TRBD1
CASSLEGQGSRKLFF
TGCGCCAGCAGCTTGGAGGGACAGGGGAGTCGAAAACTGTTTTTT
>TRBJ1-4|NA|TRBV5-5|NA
CASSKSPQETLNEKLFF
TGTGCCAGCAGCAAGTCCCCACAGGAGACCCTTAATGAAAAACTGTTTTTT
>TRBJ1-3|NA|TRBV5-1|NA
CASSSQGSGNTIYF
TGCGCCAGCAGCTCCCAGGGTTCTGGAAACACCATATATTTT
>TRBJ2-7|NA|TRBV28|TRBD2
CASSRDTLASYEQYF
TGTGCCAGCAGTCGAGATACACTAGCGAGCTACGAGCAGTACTTC
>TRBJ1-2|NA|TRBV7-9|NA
CASSPVGHGYTF
TGTGCCAGCAGTCCGGTGGGGCATGGCTACACCTTC
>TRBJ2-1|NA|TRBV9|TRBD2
CASSVRGLAGLSSYNEQFF
TGTGCCAGCAGCGTAAGAGGGCTAGCGGGCCTTAGCTCCTACAATGAGCAGTTCTTC
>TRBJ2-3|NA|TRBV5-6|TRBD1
CASNLQGGGRPDTQYF
TGTGCCAGCAATTTACAGGGGGGAGGTAGACCAGATACGCAGTATTTT
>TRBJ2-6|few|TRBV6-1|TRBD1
CASSRDSSGANVLTF
TGTGCCAGCAGTAGGGACAGCTCTGGGGCCAACGTCCTGACTTTC
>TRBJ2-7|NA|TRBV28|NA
CASSSRISLEYYEQYF
TGTGCCAGCAGTTCTCGGATCTCACTGGAGTACTACGAGCAGTACTTC
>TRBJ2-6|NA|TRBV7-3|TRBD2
CASSLWGGNPSGANVLTF
TGTGCCAGCAGCTTATGGGGGGGGAACCCCTCTGGGGCCAACGTCCTGACTTTC
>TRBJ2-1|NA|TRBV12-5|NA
CASGFGEDREQFF
TGTGCTAGTGGTTTTGGGGAGGACCGTGAGCAGTTCTTC
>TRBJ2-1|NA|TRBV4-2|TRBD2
CASSPRLAGGGNEQFF
TGTGCCAGCAGCCCTCGACTAGCGGGAGGGGGGAATGAGCAGTTCTTC
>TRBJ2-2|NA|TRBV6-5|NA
CASREASSTGELFF
TGTGCCAGCAGGGAGGCTTCGAGCACCGGGGAGCTGTTTTTT
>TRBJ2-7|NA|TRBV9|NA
CASSVGQVKREQYF
TGTGCCAGCAGCGTAGGGCAGGTAAAACGAGAGCAGTACTTC
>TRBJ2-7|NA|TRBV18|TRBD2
CASSPPASGSYEQYF
TGTGCCAGCTCACCACCGGCTAGCGGGAGTTACGAGCAGTACTTC
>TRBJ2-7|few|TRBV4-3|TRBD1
CASSPKGTGRYEQYF
TGCGCCAGCAGCCCTAAGGGGACAGGGCGTTACGAGCAGTACTTC
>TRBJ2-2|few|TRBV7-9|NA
CASSLATQNTGELFF
TGTGCCAGCAGCTTGGCCACCCAGAACACCGGGGAGCTGTTTTTT
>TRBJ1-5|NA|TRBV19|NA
CASSRGFNQPQHF
TGTGCCTCAAGTCGGGGGTTCAATCAGCCCCAGCATTTT
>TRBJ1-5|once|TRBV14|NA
CASSQGDFNQPQHF
TGTGCCAGCAGCCAAGGTGACTTCAATCAGCCCCAGCATTTT